Relative to its sample, the clone carrying this T cell receptor (beta chain) is medium-sized. Its cognate antigen is unknown. Amplification of TCR beta used genomic DNA extracted from peripheral blood. Rearranged V-D-J TRB sequences were amplified with a mixed TRB-A/B primer pool. Via MiXCR, TCRdb re-called the multiplex PCR reads, giving one row per CDR3 protein. The data show over 10,000 distinct CDR3 sequences, around 20% seen once. Germline CDR1 is MNHEY and CDR2 is SVGAGI. The CDR3 extends over 15 amino acids. With 10 bases clipped from V and 1 base from J, the junction kept 10 bases outside the gene matches. This record belongs to a study of T cell repertoires in aging, cancer and after chemotherapy. Whole-study results and caveats: Age-matched healthy donors had significantly more diverse, less clonal blood TCR repertoires than untreated cancer patients. No conclusions about immunological memory after chemotherapy can be drawn from the repertoire data. In each cancer cohort, median generation probability increased across chemotherapy, suggesting thymic output rebounded.

The chain is built from TRBV6-5 and TRBJ2-1; 7 bases are shared with TRBD1. The TCR originated in a human donor in good health. Sequenced: blood. DNA for the CDR3: TGTGCCACCCTTGACCGGGACAGTTCCTACAATGAGCAGTTCTTC. It specifies CATLDRDSSYNEQFF.